The 27 T cell receptor beta chains below were found in one sample sequenced in a study of CD8+ T cells in alopecia areata. Treatment in this sample: oral pan-JAK inhibitor, 5-10 mg twice daily. Reverse transcription of extracted RNA yielded cDNA, which provided the sequencing template. Sequencing was performed with immunoSEQ multiplex PCR; in TCRdb, only in-frame clones are kept and a portion is missing. Of roughly 110,000 clones in the sample, 56% were seen once. The source material was CD4+ T cells sorted from blood, sampled at week 24, from a patient treated with tofacitinib. The receptors shown here come from a human donor with alopecia areata.

The chain combines TRBV4-2 with TRBJ2-7; the D is unclear. V shed 0 bases and J shed 7 bases, with 16 bases lying between them. The germline V gene encodes CDR1 LGHNA and CDR2 YNFKEQ. This CDR3 contains 15 residues. CDR3 loop: CASSQDRAPHWEQYF. In DNA form, the CDR3 reads TGTGCCAGCAGCCAAGATAGGGCCCCCCACTGGGAGCAGTACTTC.

The chain is built from TRBV29-1 and TRBJ1-1, with TRBD1 matching over 9 bases. The J segment lost 3 bases and the V segment lost 4 bases, leaving 6 bases of the junction unmatched. Germline loops: CDR1 SQVTM, CDR2 ANQGSEA. This CDR3 is built from 14 residues. For the CDR3, the DNA is TGCAGCGTTGCCGGGACAGGGCTGTACACTGAAGCTTTCTTT. Its protein product is CSVAGTGLYTEAFF.

This sequence joins TRBV30 and TRBJ2-2; maybe TRBD2 (5 bases). Germline V gene sequence: CDR1 GTSNPN, CDR2 SVGIG (reference sequence). V lost 0 bases and J 1 base, leaving 9 bases between the germline ends. This CDR3 is built from 15 residues. CDR3 nucleotide sequence: TGTGCCTGGAGTGTACTACTAGTGAACACCGGGGAGCTGTTTTTT. It yields the protein CAWSVLLVNTGELFF.

This clone was seen once. The rearrangement links TRBV7-2 to TRBJ1-5; 7 bases are a match to TRBD1. Germline V gene data show CDR1 as SGHTA and CDR2 as FQGNSA. After removal of 3 bases from V and 2 bases from J, the junction contained 7 bases not matched to a gene. The CDR3 is 16 residues long. The CDR3 DNA reads as TGTGCCAGCAGCTTCCAACAGGGGAATGGCAATCAGCCCCAGCATTTT. Amino acid sequence: CASSFQQGNGNQPQHF.

J is TRBJ1-4 and V is TRBV9, with TRBD1 matching over 7 bases. V was pared by 4 bases and J by 10 bases, with 7 bases of the junction left unmatched. The germline V gene has CDR1 SGDLS and CDR2 YYNGEE. The CDR3 is made up of 13 amino acids. CDR3 bases: TGTGCCAGCAGCCCCCAGGGGGGAGGAAAACTGTTTTTT. Protein: CASSPQGGGKLFF.

The chain joins TRBV5-1 to TRBJ2-5; D might be TRBD2 (6 bases). The V and J ends lost 0 bases and 2 bases respectively, with 11 bases between them. Germline assignment: CDR1 SGHRS and CDR2 YFSETQ. This CDR3 has 15 amino acids. The CDR3 DNA reads as TGCGCCAGCAGCTTGGTGGCGGCGGGGCAAGAGACCCAGTACTTC. Translating gives CASSLVAAGQETQYF.

Concerning this clone: A read error may produce the germline difference seen at one junction end. Within the sample, other DNA sequences also encode this same CDR3. The V gene is TRBV4-1, the J gene TRBJ2-7; the D gene is possibly TRBD2 (6 bases). Germline CDR1 reads MGHRA; CDR2 reads YSYEKL. The CDR3 is 13 residues long. CDR3 residues: CASSEPGLQAQYF. The CDR3 DNA sequence: TGTGCCAGCAGCGAACCGGGACTCCAAGCACAGTACTTC.

The chain employs TRBV6-1 and TRBJ2-4, with 7 bases fitting TRBD1. The junction had 3 bases not matched to a gene; V was cut back by 4 bases and J by 0 bases. CDR3 length: 15 amino acids. The germline V gene encodes CDR1 MNHNS and CDR2 SASEGT. DNA for the CDR3: TGTGCCAGCAGTGCGACAGGGCTAGCCAAAAACATTCAGTACTTC. Its translation is CASSATGLAKNIQYF.

This clone was observed a handful of times. The genes are TRBV27 and TRBJ2-1, with TRBD2 matching over 9 bases. The V gene end was trimmed by 7 bases and the J gene end by 7 bases; junction bases not matched to a gene: 11. CDR1 is MNHEY, CDR2 SMNVEV, per germline (reference sequence). The CDR3 runs to 15 residues. CDR3 sequence: CASTPWAGGKNEQFF. CDR3 DNA: TGTGCCAGCACCCCTTGGGCGGGGGGGAAAAATGAGCAGTTCTTC.

This chain joins TRBV7-2 and TRBJ2-2; TRBD2 might be the D (5 bases). The CDR3 has 14 amino acids. Germline V gene sequence: CDR1 SGHTA, CDR2 FQGNSA. Trimming removed 2 bases from V and 5 bases from J, with 9 bases in between. CDR3 loop: CASSLSEGTGELFF. CDR3 coding DNA: TGTGCCAGCAGCTTATCCGAGGGAACCGGGGAGCTGTTTTTT. The entire variable domain, with the rest obtained from reference TRBV7-2 and TRBJ2-2, is as follows: GAGVSQSPSNKVTEKGKDVELRCDPISGHTALYWYRQSLGQGLEFLIYFQGNSAPDKSGLPSDRFSAERTGGSVSTLTIQRTQQEDSAVYLCASSLSEGTGELFFGEGSRLTVL.

The J gene is TRBJ1-4, the V gene TRBV4-1; D is perhaps TRBD1 (6 bases). There are 17 residues in the CDR3. Germline V gene sequence: CDR1 MGHRA, CDR2 YSYEKL. The germline V and J ends were trimmed by 0 bases and 1 base, with 12 bases remaining between them. The CDR3 DNA reads TGCGCCAGCAGCCAAGATTGGCGCAGGGGAACTAATGAAAAACTGTTTTTT. Translated: CASSQDWRRGTNEKLFF.

The rearrangement uses TRBV5-1 and TRBJ1-6; D unresolved. V shed 2 bases and J shed 5 bases, with 11 bases lying between them. CDR1 and CDR2 from the germline V gene are SGHRS and YFSETQ. The CDR3 covers 15 residues. This CDR3 is CASSLYQVDNSPLHF. The DNA for the CDR3 is TGCGCCAGCAGCTTATACCAGGTCGATAATTCACCCCTCCACTTT.

The chain employs TRBV29-1 and TRBJ2-2; 7 bases line up with TRBD2. The CDR3 totals 12 residues. The germline CDR1 and CDR2 sequences are SQVTM and ANQGSEA. V lost 7 bases and J lost 3; bases outside the gene matches: 2. The chain's CDR3 is CSGAGYTGELFF. The CDR3 coding sequence is TGCAGCGGAGCGGGGTACACCGGGGAGCTGTTTTTT.

The CDR3 DNA sequence: TGTGCCAGTAGTATTCACTGGACGAAGGAGACCCAGTACTTC. Its translation is CASSIHWTKETQYF. The V and J genes are TRBV19 and TRBJ2-5; no reliable D call. The V gene's germline CDR1 is LNHDA and CDR2 SQIVND (reference sequence). This CDR3 spans 14 amino acids. Trimming pared 3 bases from V and 5 bases from J, leaving 13 bases between.

This clone was found a few times. V and J are TRBV27 and TRBJ1-5; 7 bases map to TRBD1. With 0 bases clipped from V and 6 bases from J, the junction kept 2 bases outside the gene matches. Germline lookup yields CDR1 MNHEY and CDR2 SMNVEV (reference sequence). This CDR3 spans 14 amino acids. The CDR3 DNA follows: TGTGCCAGCAGTTTATCGCGACAGGGTCAGCCCCAGCATTTT. Amino acids: CASSLSRQGQPQHF.

This clone was counted between two and nine times. The rearrangement joins TRBV6-5 to TRBJ1-1; possible D gene TRBD1, 5 bases. The CDR3 is 11 amino acids. V was shortened by 6 bases and J by 11 bases, with 13 bases between the two germline ends. Per germline, CDR1 MNHEY and CDR2 SVGAGI. CDR3 protein: CASSSGWGAFF. In DNA form, the CDR3 reads TGTGCCAGCAGCTCAGGGTGGGGGGCTTTCTTT.

The chain carries TRBV7-2 and TRBJ2-3; D call uncertain. Trimming took off 4 bases at V and 0 bases at J, with 11 bases between the two ends. The germline gives CDR1 SGHTA, CDR2 FQGNSA. The CDR3 contains 15 residues. The CDR3 nucleotides read TGTGCCAGCAGCTCCAGCTACCTTAGCACAGATACGCAGTATTTT. It is translated as CASSSSYLSTDTQYF.

CDR3: CASRPTRGRTLHF. The CDR3 nucleotides are TGTGCCAGCAGGCCCACTCGGGGAAGGACCCTCCACTTT. This chain connects TRBV6-5 to TRBJ1-6, with D unresolved. V lost 6 bases, J lost 14 bases, and 17 bases lay in between. The CDR3 loop spans 13 amino acids. Germline CDR1 and CDR2: MNHEY and SVGAGI.

The rearrangement links TRBV19 to TRBJ2-1; D may be TRBD2 (6 bases). With 5 bases removed from V and 2 bases from J, the gap between germline ends came to 10 bases. This CDR3 has 14 amino acids. Germline CDR1 and CDR2: LNHDA and SQIVND (reference sequence). The chain's CDR3 is CASSAGSTYNEQFF. DNA of the CDR3: TGTGCCAGTAGTGCGGGATCGACCTACAATGAGCAGTTCTTC.

The rearrangement links TRBV27 to TRBJ2-7, with D maybe TRBD2 (7 bases). The germline V and J ends were trimmed by 5 bases and 3 bases, with 11 bases remaining between them. Germline-derived CDR1 and CDR2 are MNHEY and SMNVEV (reference sequence). CDR3 length: 13 residues. The CDR3 nucleotides are TGTGCCAGCAGTCAGCGGGACAACTACGAGCAGTACTTC. This gives the protein CASSQRDNYEQYF.

The J gene is TRBJ1-1, the V gene TRBV30; 10 bases align to TRBD1. The V gene's germline CDR1 is GTSNPN and CDR2 SVGIG (reference sequence). V lost 7 bases to trimming and J lost 5 bases; unmatched junction nucleotides: 4. This CDR3 comprises 12 residues. CDR3 bases: TGTGCCTTGGACAGGGGGAGGACTGAAGCTTTCTTT. It translates to CALDRGRTEAFF.

The CDR3 DNA reads as TGTGCCTGGAGCAGACAGGGAGCCGCAGGGGCTGAAGCTTTCTTT. Translation: CAWSRQGAAGAEAFF. The V gene is TRBV30, the J gene TRBJ1-1; 7 nucleotides align to TRBD1. The V gene end was trimmed by 3 bases and the J gene end by 6 bases; junction bases not matched to a gene: 13. Germline CDR1 reads GTSNPN; CDR2 reads SVGIG (reference sequence). The CDR3 sequence is 15 residues long. Full variable domain (missing parts from reference TRBV30 and TRBJ1-1): SQTIHQWPATLVQPVGSPLSLECTVEGTSNPNLYWYRQAAGRGLQLLFYSVGIGQISSEVPQNLSASRPQDRQFILSSKKLLLSDSGFYLCAWSRQGAAGAEAFFGQGTRLTVV.

J is TRBJ2-3 and V is TRBV9; D unresolved. Germline assignment: CDR1 SGDLS and CDR2 YYNGEE. The CDR3 sequence is 15 residues long. Trimming removed 0 bases at V and 2 bases at J, with 10 bases between. In nucleotides, the CDR3 is TGTGCCAGCAGCGTAGATCCCCTTTTCACAGATACGCAGTATTTT. It encodes CASSVDPLFTDTQYF.

The gene calls are TRBV2 and TRBJ2-2; 10 bases line up with TRBD2. The CDR3 is 15 residues long. CDR1 and CDR2 (germline): SNHLY, FYNNEI. Losses at the gene ends were 6 bases for V and 2 bases for J; bases not matched to a gene: 3. CDR3 in amino acids: CASSLAGGNTGELFF. CDR3 DNA sequence: TGTGCCAGCAGCTTAGCGGGGGGAAACACCGGGGAGCTGTTTTTT.

The chain uses TRBV5-4 and TRBJ2-4, with D possibly matching TRBD2 (7 bases). V lost 4 bases and J 8 bases, leaving 28 bases between the germline ends. This CDR3 is 18 amino acids long. Germline-derived CDR1 and CDR2 are SGHNT and YYREEE (reference sequence). DNA of the CDR3: TGTGCCAGCAGCGGTGGGAGTGGCGGGGGCGCTAACGAGGACATTCAGTACTTC. As protein: CASSGGSGGGANEDIQYF.

The V call is TRBV4-3, the J call TRBJ1-3; no reliable D call. The V and J ends lost 0 bases and 0 bases respectively, with 9 bases between them. This CDR3 has 16 amino acids. Germline V lookup: CDR1 LGHNA, CDR2 YSLEER. The CDR3 DNA reads TGCGCCAGCAGCCAAGACGCCACAGTCTCTGGAAACACCATATATTTT. Translating gives CASSQDATVSGNTIYF.

With regard to this clone: Within the sample, other DNA sequences also encode this same CDR3. This chain links TRBV13 with TRBJ1-1; D remains ambiguous. The CDR3 runs 14 residues. Trimming left V 5 bases short and J 0 bases short, with 10 bases between. In germline, CDR1 is PRHDT, CDR2 FYEKMQ (reference sequence). The CDR3 region is CASSPRALNTEAFF. CDR3 nucleotides: TGTGCCAGCAGCCCGCGGGCCTTGAACACTGAAGCTTTCTTT.